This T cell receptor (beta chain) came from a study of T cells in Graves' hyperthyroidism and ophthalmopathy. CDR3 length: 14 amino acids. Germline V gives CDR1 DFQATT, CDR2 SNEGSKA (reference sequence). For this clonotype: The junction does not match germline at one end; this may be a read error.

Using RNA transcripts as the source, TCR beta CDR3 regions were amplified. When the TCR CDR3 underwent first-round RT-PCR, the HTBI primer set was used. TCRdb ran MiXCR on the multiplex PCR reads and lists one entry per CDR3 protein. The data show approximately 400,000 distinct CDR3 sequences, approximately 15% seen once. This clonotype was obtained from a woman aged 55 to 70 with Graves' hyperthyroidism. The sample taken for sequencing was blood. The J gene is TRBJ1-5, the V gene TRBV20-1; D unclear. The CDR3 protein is CRASKGNGNQPQHF. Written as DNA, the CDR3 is TGCAGGGCTAGTAAGGGAAATGGCAATCAGCCCCAGCATTTT.